These T cell receptor beta chains were read from a single sample in a study of cytomegalovirus exposure and HLA in healthy donors. Sequencing used immunoSEQ multiplex PCR; TCRdb keeps in-frame clones, though not all of them. The sample records roughly 100,000 clones, around 71% being singletons. Sequenced input: PBMCs. These receptors all come from a boy younger than 18 in good health and CMV-seronegative. Both conserved end residues are trimmed from each CDR3. D genes are given only for firm matches.

TRBJ2-7 - TRBV4-1 ASSLTGHEQY
TRBJ2-3 - TRBV28 ASSVRGASTDTQY
TRBJ2-7 TRBD2 TRBV6-5 ASSYSSSGSSYEQY
TRBJ2-5 - TRBV5-4 ASSLLSRETQY
TRBJ2-7 - TRBV6-5 ASSYSGRPQEQY
TRBJ2-1 - TRBV4-3 ASSQVGDGISYNEQF
TRBJ2-5 TRBD2 TRBV5-4 ASGTYSGSAETQY
TRBJ1-1 - TRBV10-2 ASSDGVTVAF
TRBJ1-1 - TRBV6-5 ASSTGFTGGTEAF
TRBJ1-3 TRBD1 TRBV6-6 ASSYNAGGGNTIY
TRBJ1-2 TRBD1 TRBV28 ASSPASSGTGYT
TRBJ1-1 - TRBV11-3 ASSQPGFTEAF
TRBJ2-2 - TRBV5-4 ASSRTGELF
TRBJ2-5 - TRBV5-1 ASSYDGGGETQY
TRBJ2-7 TRBD2 TRBV19 ASSHGLAGYYEQY
TRBJ2-7 TRBD2 TRBV5-1 ASSLLSGDEQY
TRBJ2-7 - TRBV19 ASSRGVEQY
TRBJ2-3 - TRBV9 ASSVEGAEDTQY
TRBJ2-3 - TRBV30 AWSSGWRGGTDTQY
TRBJ2-3 TRBD2 TRBV9 ASSVAASGGGPDTQY
TRBJ2-1 TRBD1 TRBV5-6 ASSSGTANEQF
TRBJ1-5 TRBD1 TRBV28 ASSLSADRAQH
TRBJ2-2 TRBD1 TRBV10-3 AITTGTARNTGELF
TRBJ1-1 - TRBV14 ASSLDRYRTQAF
TRBJ2-7 TRBD2 TRBV28 ASTYGTSRYEQY
TRBJ2-5 - TRBV7-6 ASSLRVGSTQY
TRBJ2-3 - TRBV10-3 AISDSRGALTDTQY
TRBJ2-7 TRBD1 TRBV14 ASSSRQGALSYEQY
TRBJ2-1 - TRBV11-2 ASSFLTGNNEQF
TRBJ1-1 TRBD1 TRBV5-1 ASSLEGTGNTEAF
TRBJ2-1 - TRBV28 ASSLTGTYNEQF
TRBJ2-1 TRBD2 TRBV6-1 ASRLAGGYNEQF
TRBJ2-1 - TRBV4-1 ASSRLLGAPRGQF
TRBJ1-2 - TRBV15 ATSRDNVRGPTDTYGYT
TRBJ1-2 - TRBV5-6 ASRPGYRDYGYT
TRBJ2-1 TRBD2 TRBV4-1 ASSQGLAGPREQF
TRBJ1-5 TRBD1 TRBV10-3 AIRSGQGNQPQH
TRBJ1-1 - TRBV7-9 ASSQQSGEAF
TRBJ1-5 TRBD1 TRBV18 ASSPGQGSQPQH
TRBJ1-1 TRBD1 TRBV7-2 ASSPRQGQNTEAF
TRBJ2-3 TRBD1 TRBV6-1 ASSGGQVGADTQY
TRBJ1-4 - TRBV11-2 ASSSGQNYAEKLF
TRBJ2-1 - TRBV28 ASNQQGTGRVQF
TRBJ2-6 TRBD1 TRBV25-1 ASADRASTGANVLT
TRBJ1-5 TRBD1 TRBV18 ASSGQGNGNQPQH
TRBJ2-2 TRBD1 TRBV2 ASSEGQGTGELF
TRBJ1-4 TRBD1 TRBV6-1 ASTSDRVTNEKLF
TRBJ1-1 - TRBV19 ATYSGNTEAF
TRBJ1-2 - TRBV29-1 SVGASNYGYT
TRBJ1-6 TRBD1 TRBV7-6 ASRPQGARSPLH
TRBJ2-3 TRBD2 TRBV5-1 ASSLGSGSIDTQY
TRBJ1-3 TRBD1 TRBV5-1 ASSHQGASGNTIY